One sample yielded the 27 T cell receptor beta chains listed below, sequenced in a study of T cell clonality in common variable immunodeficiency. Sequencing used immunoSEQ multiplex PCR; TCRdb keeps in-frame clones, though not all of them. This repertoire holds tens of thousands of clones, and none appear only once. The material sequenced was peripheral blood mononuclear cells. Every receptor here comes from a person aged 18 to 75 in good health.

This clone was recorded many times. The read finishes 3 residues shy of the CDR3 end, and the germline J gene is used to complete it. J is TRBJ1-6 and V is TRBV20-1, with D uncertain. Germline loops: CDR1 DFQATT, CDR2 SNEGSKA (reference sequence). The CDR3 spans 15 residues. Trimming left V 0 bases short and J 9 bases short, with 15 bases between. The CDR3 region is CSARDWQEPISPLHF. CDR3 DNA, as far as it was read: TGCAGTGCTAGAGATTGGCAGGAGCCAATTTCACCC.

This clone was seen repeatedly, ten times or more. The read ends 3 residues early relative to the CDR3; the germline J gene fills the gap. The rearrangement joins TRBV5-1 to TRBJ2-3; D unresolved. The ends were cut back, 2 bases at V and 0 bases at J, with 10 bases in the middle. Germline CDR1 SGHRS, CDR2 YFSETQ. The CDR3 runs to 15 residues. The sequenced part of the CDR3 DNA is TGCGCCAGCAGCTTAGATCGGCGGAGCACAGATACG. It specifies CASSLDRRSTDT. The full CDR3 reads CASSLDRRSTDTQYF.

In its sample, this clone was seen many times. The read terminates 3 residues ahead of where the CDR3 ends, so the germline J gene completes it. This sequence joins TRBV2 and TRBJ2-7; the match to TRBD2 covers 7 bases. CDR1 and CDR2 from the germline V gene are SNHLY and FYNNEI. The CDR3 length is 14 residues. The trim removed 5 bases at V and 0 bases at J, leaving 4 bases unmatched. The covered CDR3 bases are TGTGCCAGCAGTAAGCGGGGAAGCTCCTACGAG. This codes for CASSKRGSSYE. The whole CDR3 sequence reads CASSKRGSSYEQYF.

This clone was seen repeatedly, ten times or more. The missing CDR3 end, 3 residues past where the read stops, is filled in from the germline J gene. The chain carries TRBV5-1 and TRBJ1-1; D might be TRBD1 (5 bases). V was clipped by 0 bases and J by 5 bases, with 11 bases between them. The CDR3 contains 14 residues. CDR1 and CDR2 (germline): SGHRS, YFSETQ. The chain's CDR3 is CASSLEPGQTEAFF. CDR3 DNA, as far as it was read: TGCGCCAGCAGCTTGGAGCCAGGGCAGACTGAA.

On this clone itself: Read coverage stops 3 residues before the CDR3 terminus; the germline J gene supplies the remainder. J is TRBJ1-4 and V is TRBV7-9; 7 bases match TRBD1. The CDR3 covers 14 residues. Germline V lookup: CDR1 SEHNR, CDR2 FQNEAQ (reference sequence). The sequenced part of the CDR3 DNA is TGTGCCAGCAGCTTTGGACAGGAGAAAGCCCCA. It codes for CASSFGQEKAP. Given in full, the CDR3 is CASSFGQEKAPLFF.

There are many counts of this clone. The read finishes 3 residues shy of the CDR3 end, and the germline J gene is used to complete it. V is TRBV20-1 and J is TRBJ2-3; 7 bases line up with TRBD1. Unmatched junction bases numbered 12, after V lost 0 bases and J lost 6 bases. Germline loops: CDR1 DFQATT, CDR2 SNEGSKA (reference sequence). The CDR3 is 16 residues long. This CDR3 is CSARDYEQGLLDTQYF. The sequenced CDR3 bases are TGCAGTGCTAGAGATTACGAACAGGGGCTATTGGATACG.

This clone was recorded many times. CDR3 DNA (partial): TGCGCCAGCAGCCCAGGACTAGCGGGAGGGCCGGGGGAGACC. Its protein product is CASSPGLAGGPGET. The complete CDR3 sequence is CASSPGLAGGPGETQYF. This chain connects TRBV5-1 to TRBJ2-5, with 15 bases identical to TRBD2. The read ends 3 residues before the CDR3 terminus; that terminus is restored from the germline J gene. CDR3 length: 17 amino acids. V was clipped by 4 bases and J by 5 bases; unmatched bases: 9. CDR1 and CDR2 from the germline V gene are SGHRS and YFSETQ.

This clone occurred many times. Sequencing ends 3 residues short of the CDR3 end; the germline J gene provides the rest. The V gene is TRBV29-1, the J gene TRBJ1-2; 7 bases match TRBD1. In germline, CDR1 is SQVTM, CDR2 ANQGSEA. The CDR3 covers 12 residues. The covered CDR3 bases are TGCAGCGAGGGGGCCCCAGGGCGAGAC. Protein product: CSEGAPGRD. The CDR3 in full is CSEGAPGRDYTF.

This clone appeared many times. Coverage ceases 3 residues before the CDR3 finishes, and the germline J gene fills in the end. The rearrangement uses TRBV9 and TRBJ2-3; TRBD2 matches at 10 bases. The CDR3 has 17 amino acids. Germline values: CDR1 SGDLS, CDR2 YYNGEE. V shed 2 bases, J shed 4 bases, and the junction held 10 bases outside the gene matches. The sequenced CDR3 bases are TGTGCCAGCAGCGTGGCTAGCGGGAGTTTGTGGGCAGATACG. It codes for CASSVASGSLWADT. The complete CDR3 reads CASSVASGSLWADTQYF. Together with reference TRBV9 and TRBJ2-3, the CDR3 gives the full variable domain: DSGVTQTPKHLITATGQRVTLRCSPRSGDLSVYWYQQSLDQGLQFLIQYYNGEERAKGNILERFSAQQFPDLHSELNLSSLELGDSALYFCASSVASGSLWADTQYFGPGTRLTVL.

At least ten counts were recorded for this clone. Read coverage stops 3 residues before the CDR3 terminus; the germline J gene supplies the remainder. The chain has TRBV5-1 and TRBJ2-2; 10 bases agree with TRBD2. After removal of 2 bases from V and 5 bases from J, the junction contained 21 bases not matched to a gene. The CDR3 length is 21 residues. Germline values: CDR1 SGHRS, CDR2 YFSETQ. The sequenced CDR3 bases are TGCGCCAGCAGCTTTGACCCAGAGACTAGCGGGTCCCCAGAGAGGACCGGGGAG. Amino acid sequence: CASSFDPETSGSPERTGE. The CDR3 in its entirety is CASSFDPETSGSPERTGELFF.

This clone has a count of ten or more. Read coverage stops 3 residues before the CDR3 terminus; the germline J gene supplies the remainder. This rearrangement joins TRBV5-6 to TRBJ2-7, with 9 nucleotides matching TRBD1. V trimming: 6 bases; J trimming: 1 base; junction bases outside the gene matches: 5. From germline, CDR1 is SGHDT and CDR2 YYEEEE. The CDR3 runs 14 residues. The CDR3 spells CASTYGTGSYEQYF. The DNA read from the CDR3 is TGTGCCAGCACATACGGGACAGGGTCCTACGAG.

Turning to this clone: With the read ending 3 residues before the CDR3 end, the germline J gene is used to fill in that end. This sequence joins TRBV19 and TRBJ1-1; D is uncertain. Germline lookup yields CDR1 LNHDA and CDR2 SQIVND (reference sequence). The CDR3 covers 15 residues. V was trimmed by 5 bases and J by 1 base, leaving 14 bases between them. Partial CDR3 DNA: TGTGCCAGTAGTCCCGGTTCTGCGGGGAACACTGAA. It encodes CASSPGSAGNTE. The entire CDR3 sequence reads CASSPGSAGNTEAFF.

This clone was picked up many times. The CDR3 goes on 3 residues after the read ends, and that part is filled in from the germline J gene. V usage is TRBV20-1 and J usage is TRBJ2-1; D is undetermined. Germline assignment: CDR1 DFQATT and CDR2 SNEGSKA (reference sequence). The length of the CDR3 is 13 residues. V lost 3 bases, J lost 0 bases, and 6 bases lay in between. CDR3 DNA, as far as it was read: TGCAGTGCTAGCGGGTACTCCTACAATGAG. This gives the protein CSASGYSYNE. The CDR3, in full, reads CSASGYSYNEQFF.

This clone was seen at least ten times. Read coverage stops 3 residues before the CDR3 terminus; the germline J gene supplies the remainder. The chain couples TRBV20-1 to TRBJ2-3; perhaps TRBD2 as D (6 bases). The CDR3 loop spans 13 amino acids. Germline values: CDR1 DFQATT, CDR2 SNEGSKA (reference sequence). CDR3 sequence: CSASSSVQETQYF. CDR3 DNA (partial): TGCAGTGCTAGTTCTAGCGTCCAAGAGACG.

This clone was counted many times. The read terminates 3 residues ahead of where the CDR3 ends, so the germline J gene completes it. The rearrangement joins TRBV7-9 to TRBJ2-5; perhaps D is TRBD1 or TRBD2 (5 bases each). The CDR3 extends over 15 amino acids. The germline V gene has CDR1 SEHNR and CDR2 FQNEAQ (reference sequence). V was pared by 5 bases and J by 3 bases, with 16 bases between. The part of the CDR3 DNA that was read is TGTGCCAGCAGCCTTTTCGAGGGGCCTGAAGAGACC. Translation gives CASSLFEGPEET. The entire CDR3 protein reads CASSLFEGPEETQYF. The entire variable domain, with the rest obtained from reference TRBV7-9 and TRBJ2-5, is as follows: DTGVSQNPRHKITKRGQNVTFRCDPISEHNRLYWYRQTLGQGPEFLTYFQNEAQLEKSRLLSDRFSAERPKGSFSTLEIQRTEQGDSAMYLCASSLFEGPEETQYFGPGTRLLVL.

This clone appeared a few times. The read ends 3 residues early relative to the CDR3; the germline J gene fills the gap. The chain combines TRBV7-9 with TRBJ2-3, with D unclear. The germline V gene encodes CDR1 SEHNR and CDR2 FQNEAQ (reference sequence). CDR3 length: 15 residues. The CDR3 DNA, read in part, is TGTGCCAGCAGCTTAGGTGTTTCCGACCAGGAGACG. Protein product: CASSLGVSDQET. The CDR3 in full is CASSLGVSDQETQYF.

There are many counts of this clone. The read comes to an end 3 residues before the CDR3 does, leaving the germline J gene to fill in the end. The chain recombines TRBV6-2 or TRBV6-3 with TRBJ2-1, with D uncertain. The germline CDR1 and CDR2 sequences are MNHEY and SVGEGT. V shed 2 bases and J shed 8 bases, with 10 bases lying between them. The CDR3 runs 13 residues. CDR3 residues: CASSYPLFDEQFF. CDR3 DNA (partial): TGTGCCAGCAGTTACCCCCTTTTCGATGAG.

The table lists this clone with a few counts. The read is 3 residues too short to cover the CDR3 end, so that end is filled in from the germline J gene. The chain is built from TRBV30 and TRBJ1-1, with D possibly being TRBD1 (5 bases). In germline, CDR1 is GTSNPN, CDR2 SVGIG (reference sequence). This CDR3 is 11 amino acids long. CDR3 residues: CAWSVVREAFF. The sequenced part of the CDR3 DNA is TGTGCCTGGAGTGTAGTCAGGGAG.

Remarks on this clone: The read finishes 3 residues shy of the CDR3 end, and the germline J gene is used to complete it. The gene calls are TRBV30 and TRBJ1-5; the D gene is possibly TRBD1 (5 bases). V shed 0 bases and J shed 7 bases, with 19 bases lying between them. The CDR3 has 16 amino acids. The germline V gene has CDR1 GTSNPN and CDR2 SVGIG (reference sequence). The CDR3 is CAWSVTFDSREQPQHF. The DNA read from the CDR3 is TGTGCCTGGAGTGTAACTTTCGACAGTCGGGAGCAGCCC. The whole variable domain, remainder taken from reference TRBV30 and TRBJ1-5, is SQTIHQWPATLVQPVGSPLSLECTVEGTSNPNLYWYRQAAGRGLQLLFYSVGIGQISSEVPQNLSASRPQDRQFILSSKKLLLSDSGFYLCAWSVTFDSREQPQHFGDGTRLSIL.

About this clone itself: The sequenced fragment ends 3 residues before the CDR3 boundary, so the rest is inferred from the germline J gene. The V and J genes are TRBV20-1 and TRBJ2-5, with D perhaps TRBD1 (6 bases). V lost 3 bases to trimming and J lost 4 bases, with 12 bases between them. This CDR3 has 13 residues. Germline CDR1 is DFQATT and CDR2 is SNEGSKA (reference sequence). The CDR3 is CSASHRAGETQYF. The covered CDR3 bases are TGCAGTGCTAGTCACAGGGCCGGAGAGACC.

Sample share makes this clone medium-sized. The CDR3 end falls 3 residues outside the read, so it is completed with the germline J gene. J is TRBJ2-1 and V is TRBV20-1; 10 bases fit TRBD2. CDR1 and CDR2 (germline): DFQATT, SNEGSKA (reference sequence). V gave up 1 base and J gave up 4 bases; unmatched junction bases: 7. The CDR3 loop spans 16 amino acids. CDR3 DNA, as far as it was read: TGCAGTGCTAGAGCGGCTAGCGGGGGTGATTACAATGAG. It is translated as CSARAASGGDYNE. The entire CDR3 protein reads CSARAASGGDYNEQFF.

The sample holds many counts of this clone. Read data end 3 residues before the CDR3 end; the end is taken from the germline J gene. The V gene is TRBV2, the J gene TRBJ2-3; TRBD2 matches at 8 bases. The CDR3 has 15 amino acids. V lost 6 bases to trimming and J lost 0 bases; unmatched junction nucleotides: 5. Germline lookup yields CDR1 SNHLY and CDR2 FYNNEI. The DNA read from the CDR3 is TGTGCCAGCAGCCGACTAGCGACTAGCACAGATACG. Its protein is CASSRLATSTDT. The complete CDR3 protein is CASSRLATSTDTQYF.

Ten or more counts support this clone. The read is 3 residues too short to cover the CDR3 end, so that end is filled in from the germline J gene. This chain links TRBV5-1 with TRBJ2-3; 8 positions match TRBD2. This CDR3 comprises 15 residues. Per germline, CDR1 SGHRS and CDR2 YFSETQ. The V gene end was trimmed by 3 bases and the J gene end by 3 bases; junction bases not matched to a gene: 6. The CDR3 region is CASSYISGKTDTQYF. The sequenced CDR3 bases are TGCGCCAGCAGCTATATTAGCGGGAAGACAGATACG.

At least ten counts were recorded for this clone. The read terminates 3 residues before the CDR3 end, so the remaining end is supplied by the germline J gene. The V call is TRBV14, the J call TRBJ2-6; D remains unclear. Germline CDR1 and CDR2: SGHDN and FVKESK. CDR3 size: 13 residues. Trimming stripped 2 bases from V and 4 bases from J, with 3 bases between. The CDR3 here is CASSQRGANVLTF. The DNA read from the CDR3 is TGTGCCAGCAGCCAAAGGGGGGCCAACGTC.

Details on this clone: The CDR3 end lies 3 residues beyond the end of the read and is filled in from the germline J gene. V gene TRBV7-9 combines with J gene TRBJ1-1; D unresolved. Per the germline V gene, CDR1 is SEHNR and CDR2 is FQNEAQ (reference sequence). The V end lost 1 base, the J end lost 1 base, and 7 bases lay between the germline ends. CDR3 length equals 14 residues. The part of the CDR3 DNA that was read is TGTGCCAGCAGCTTAGGTAGAAGGAACACTGAA. It is translated as CASSLGRRNTE. From start to end, the CDR3 is CASSLGRRNTEAFF.

Ten or more counts support this clone. The read ends 3 residues early relative to the CDR3; the germline J gene fills the gap. The rearrangement links TRBV30 to TRBJ1-2; D possibly corresponds to TRBD1 (5 bases). The CDR3 sequence is 11 residues long. V was shortened by 7 bases and J by 2 bases, with 8 bases between the two germline ends. Germline V gives CDR1 GTSNPN, CDR2 SVGIG (reference sequence). The CDR3 loop reads CASQENYGYTF. The sequenced CDR3 bases are TGTGCCTCACAGGAGAACTATGGC. Looking up the rest from reference TRBV30 and TRBJ1-2 gives the full variable domain: SQTIHQWPATLVQPVGSPLSLECTVEGTSNPNLYWYRQAAGRGLQLLFYSVGIGQISSEVPQNLSASRPQDRQFILSSKKLLLSDSGFYLCASQENYGYTFGSGTRLTVV.

In this sample, this clone turned up a few times. The CDR3 end is not reached by the read, which stops 3 residues before it; the germline J gene fills it in. The chain recombines TRBV7-8 with TRBJ1-2, with D perhaps TRBD1 (6 bases). Germline V CDR1 and CDR2: SGHVS, FQNEAQ. The CDR3 has 12 residues. CDR3 protein: CASSPDSRGYTF. The DNA read from the CDR3 is TGTGCCAGCAGCCCGGACAGCAGAGGC.